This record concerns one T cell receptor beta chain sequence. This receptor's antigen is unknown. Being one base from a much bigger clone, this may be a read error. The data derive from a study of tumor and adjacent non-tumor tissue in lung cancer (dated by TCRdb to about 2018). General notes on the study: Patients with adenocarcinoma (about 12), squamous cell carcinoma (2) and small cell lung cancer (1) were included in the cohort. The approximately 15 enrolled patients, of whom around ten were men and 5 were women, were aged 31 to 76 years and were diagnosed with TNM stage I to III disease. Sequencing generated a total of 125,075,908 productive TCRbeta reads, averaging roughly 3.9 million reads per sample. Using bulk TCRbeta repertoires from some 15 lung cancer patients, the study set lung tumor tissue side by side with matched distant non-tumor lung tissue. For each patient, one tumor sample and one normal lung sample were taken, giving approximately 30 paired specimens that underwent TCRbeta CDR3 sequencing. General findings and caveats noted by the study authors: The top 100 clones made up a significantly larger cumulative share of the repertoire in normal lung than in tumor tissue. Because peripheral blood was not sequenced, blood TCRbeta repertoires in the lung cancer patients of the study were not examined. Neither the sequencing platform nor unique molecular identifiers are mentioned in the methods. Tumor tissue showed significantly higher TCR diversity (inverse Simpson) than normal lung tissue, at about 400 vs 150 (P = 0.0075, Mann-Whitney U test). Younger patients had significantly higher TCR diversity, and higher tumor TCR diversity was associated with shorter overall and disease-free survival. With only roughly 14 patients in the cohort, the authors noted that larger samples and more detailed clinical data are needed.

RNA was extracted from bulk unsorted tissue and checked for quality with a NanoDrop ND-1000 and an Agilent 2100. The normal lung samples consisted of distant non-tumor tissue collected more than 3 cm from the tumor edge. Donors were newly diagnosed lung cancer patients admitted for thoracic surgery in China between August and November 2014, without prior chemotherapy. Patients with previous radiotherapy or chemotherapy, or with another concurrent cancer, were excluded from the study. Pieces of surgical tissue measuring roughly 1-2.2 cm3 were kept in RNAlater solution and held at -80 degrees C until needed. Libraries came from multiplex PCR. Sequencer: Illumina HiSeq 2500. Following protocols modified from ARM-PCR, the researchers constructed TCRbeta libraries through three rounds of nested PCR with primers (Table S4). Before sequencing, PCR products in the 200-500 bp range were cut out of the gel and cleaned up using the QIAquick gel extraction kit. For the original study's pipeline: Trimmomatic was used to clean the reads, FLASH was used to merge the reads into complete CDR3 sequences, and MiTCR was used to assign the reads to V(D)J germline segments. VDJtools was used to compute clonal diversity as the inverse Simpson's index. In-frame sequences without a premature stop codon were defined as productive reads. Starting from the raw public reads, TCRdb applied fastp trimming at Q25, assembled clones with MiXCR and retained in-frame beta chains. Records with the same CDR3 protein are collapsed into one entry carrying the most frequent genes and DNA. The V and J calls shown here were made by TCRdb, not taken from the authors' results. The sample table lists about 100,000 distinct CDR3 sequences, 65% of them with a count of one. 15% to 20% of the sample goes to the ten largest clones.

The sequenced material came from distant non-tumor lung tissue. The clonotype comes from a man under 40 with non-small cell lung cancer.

The CDR3 loop reads CASRGIGNSPIHF. At the DNA level, the sequence is TGTGCCAGTCGAGGGATCGGTAATTCACCCATCCACTTT. The chain employs TRBV6-1 and TRBJ1-6; the D gene assignment is ambiguous. The CDR3 sequence holds 13 residues, the cysteine and phenylalanine included. Left in the record is the CDR3 DNA by itself, 39 bases read in frame from the first base. Taken from the germline V gene, the CDR1 and CDR2 loops are MNHNS and SASEGT.